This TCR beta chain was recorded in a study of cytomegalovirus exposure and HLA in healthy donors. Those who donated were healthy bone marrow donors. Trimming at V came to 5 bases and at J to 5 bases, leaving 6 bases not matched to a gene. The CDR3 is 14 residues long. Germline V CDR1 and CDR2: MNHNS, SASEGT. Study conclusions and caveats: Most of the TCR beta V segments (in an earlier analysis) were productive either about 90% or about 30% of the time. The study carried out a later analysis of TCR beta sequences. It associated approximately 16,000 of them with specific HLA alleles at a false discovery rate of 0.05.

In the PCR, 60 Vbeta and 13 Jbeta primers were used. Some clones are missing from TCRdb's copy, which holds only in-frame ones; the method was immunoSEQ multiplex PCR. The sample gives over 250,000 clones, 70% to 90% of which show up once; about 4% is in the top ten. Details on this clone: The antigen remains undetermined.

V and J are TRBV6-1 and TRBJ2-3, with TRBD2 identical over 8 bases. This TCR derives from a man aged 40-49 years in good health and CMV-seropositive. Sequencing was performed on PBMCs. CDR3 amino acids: CASSTDGTRDTQYF. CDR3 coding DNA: TGTGCCAGCAGTACAGACGGGACTAGAGATACGCAGTATTTT.